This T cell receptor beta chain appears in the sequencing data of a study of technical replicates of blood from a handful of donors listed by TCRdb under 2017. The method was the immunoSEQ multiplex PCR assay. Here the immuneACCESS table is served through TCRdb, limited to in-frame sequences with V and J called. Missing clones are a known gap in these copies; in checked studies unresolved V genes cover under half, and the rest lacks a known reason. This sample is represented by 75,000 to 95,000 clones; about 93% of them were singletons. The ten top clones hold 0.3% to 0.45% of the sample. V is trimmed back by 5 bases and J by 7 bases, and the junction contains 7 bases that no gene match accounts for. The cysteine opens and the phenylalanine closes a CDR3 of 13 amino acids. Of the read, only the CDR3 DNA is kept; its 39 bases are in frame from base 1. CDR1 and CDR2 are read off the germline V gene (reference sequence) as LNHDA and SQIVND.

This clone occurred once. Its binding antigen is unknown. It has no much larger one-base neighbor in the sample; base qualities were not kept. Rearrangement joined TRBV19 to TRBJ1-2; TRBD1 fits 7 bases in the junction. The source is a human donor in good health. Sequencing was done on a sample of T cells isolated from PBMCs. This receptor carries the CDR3 CASSLGTAGGYTF. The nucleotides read TGTGCCAGTAGTCTGGGGACAGCTGGTGGCTACACCTTC. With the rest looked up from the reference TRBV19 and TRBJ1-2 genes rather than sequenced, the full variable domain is DGGITQSPKYLFRKEGQNVTLSCEQNLNHDAMYWYRQDPGQGLRLIYYSQIVNDFQKGDIAEGYSVSREKKESFPLTVTSAQKNPTAFYLCASSLGTAGGYTFGSGTRLTVV.